This T cell receptor (beta chain) was sequenced during a study of T-cell memory formation after mild COVID-19. Regarding the study as a whole: CD4/CD8 balance held among clones contracting day 15 to 85, and later expanders leaned CD4+.

TCRdb re-derived calls from the 5' RACE reads in MiXCR, one entry per CDR3 protein. The repertoire holds 300,000 to 400,000 distinct CDR3 sequences, with 28% as singletons. This clonotype was observed a few times. What it binds is unknown. Germline V lookup: CDR1 SEHNR, CDR2 FQNEAQ (reference sequence). V lost 5 bases, J lost 8 bases, and 4 bases stayed unmatched. This CDR3 contains 12 residues. The sample consisted of PBMCs or a T cell subset sorted from them (not recorded which). V gene TRBV7-9 combines with J gene TRBJ1-2; 8 bases line up with TRBD1. The sequence came from an adult woman who had mild COVID-19 (a few samples of this study predate the infection). Cell type and time point are not known. CDR3 DNA sequence: TGTGCCAGCAGCCCCCGGACAGGGGGCTACACCTTC. Its translation: CASSPRTGGYTF.